This T cell receptor (beta chain) is drawn from a study of CD8 T cells in Susac syndrome. Study-level points and caveats: Individuals included in the TCR sequencing and HLA analysis were acknowledged by the study to be relatively few in number.

RNA, at about 0.45 to 1 ug, was reverse transcribed with random hexamers. MiXCR, applied by TCRdb to the immunoSEQ multiplex PCR reads, yields one record per CDR3 protein. Of 180,000 or so distinct CDR3 sequences in the sample, just under 95% were seen once. TCR beta sequencing covered blood CD8+ and CD4+ T cells. With 3 bases removed from V and 3 bases from J, the gap between germline ends came to 17 bases. The CDR3 spans 16 residues. Comments on this clonotype: Its target is unknown.

V usage is TRBV12-3 or TRBV12-4 and J usage is TRBJ2-5; TRBD1 or TRBD2 may be the D gene (5 bases each). The sequenced sample was CD4+ T cells from PBMCs. The TCR was taken from a human donor in good health. CDR3 sequence (DNA): TGTGCCAGCAGTTTCCGAGTTACCGGGGCCAAAGAGACCCAGTACTTC. This gives the protein CASSFRVTGAKETQYF.